The 29 T cell receptor beta chains reported below all come from one sample, sequenced in a study of blood T cell repertoires in COVID-19. Clones were read by immunoSEQ multiplex PCR, and TCRdb kept only the in-frame ones, dropping some. The sample has over 75,000 clones; roughly nine tenths are singletons. The source material was peripheral blood. These receptors all come from a woman older than 75 with active COVID-19.

The V call is TRBV28, the J call TRBJ2-1, with 9 positions matching TRBD2. This CDR3 is 15 amino acids long. J was trimmed by 12 bases and V by 2 bases; bases with no gene match: 11. Germline V CDR1 and CDR2: MDHEN, SYDVKM. In nucleotides, the CDR3 is TGTGCCAGCAGTTTAATGTTTTTAGCGGGGGAACGGCAGTTCTTC. Amino acid sequence: CASSLMFLAGERQFF.

Only one count was recorded for this clone. The chain is built from TRBV19 and TRBJ2-7; 11 bases line up with TRBD2. Germline assignment: CDR1 LNHDA and CDR2 SQIVND (reference sequence). The length of the CDR3 is 14 residues. After removal of 5 bases from V and 3 bases from J, the junction contained 3 bases not matched to a gene. DNA of the CDR3: TGTGCCAGTAGTCCGGGACTAGCGGACTACGAGCAGTACTTC. This encodes CASSPGLADYEQYF.

This clone has just one count. The V call is TRBV7-2, the J call TRBJ2-1, with 7 bases identical to TRBD2. The ends lost 3 bases at V and 5 bases at J; junction bases unmatched: 7. The germline CDR1 and CDR2 sequences are SGHTA and FQGNSA. The CDR3 totals 15 residues. CDR3 in amino acids: CASSFTLASHNEQFF. CDR3 bases: TGTGCCAGCAGCTTTACACTAGCGAGTCACAATGAGCAGTTCTTC.

The V gene is TRBV3-1 (or the pseudogene TRBV3-2), the J gene TRBJ2-3; 11 bases line up with TRBD2. Germline V gene sequence: CDR1 LGHDT, CDR2 YNNKEL (reference sequence). V gave up 0 bases and J gave up 6 bases; unmatched junction bases: 17. The CDR3 has 20 residues. The CDR3 is CASSQEGLLCSGRAADTQYF. CDR3 DNA sequence: TGTGCCAGCAGCCAAGAAGGGCTCCTCTGTAGCGGGAGGGCGGCCGATACGCAGTATTTT.

The chain employs TRBV3-1 (or the pseudogene TRBV3-2) and TRBJ2-3; TRBD2 matches at 7 bases. Trimming took 4 bases from V and 4 from J; bases not matched to a gene: 17. The CDR3 has 18 amino acids. From germline, CDR1 is LGHDT and CDR2 YNNKEL (reference sequence). The CDR3 loop reads CASSPTSEALLFSDTQYF. CDR3 sequence (DNA): TGTGCCAGCAGCCCAACTAGCGAGGCTCTACTATTTTCAGATACGCAGTATTTT.

CDR3 in DNA: TGCGCCAGCAGTCATATGGACAGGTGGCCCCAAAACATTCAGTACTTC. It specifies CASSHMDRWPQNIQYF. The V gene is TRBV23-1, the J gene TRBJ2-4; 7 positions match TRBD1. TRBV23-1 falls under the ORF class, with uncertain function. J lost 5 bases, V lost 3 bases, and 10 bases had no gene match. This CDR3 contains 16 residues.

In this sample, this clone turned up once. The chain carries TRBV2 and TRBJ2-1; the D gene is possibly TRBD1 (5 bases). The V gene's germline CDR1 is SNHLY and CDR2 FYNNEI. Trimming shortened V by 6 bases and J by 7 bases, and 13 bases separated the two germline ends. The CDR3 sequence is 13 residues long. The CDR3 sequence is CASRQALPNEQFF. DNA for the CDR3: TGTGCCAGCAGACAGGCGTTACCAAATGAGCAGTTCTTC.

This clone was detected only once. The chain combines TRBV6-1 with TRBJ2-5; a weak D match, TRBD1 (5 bases). Trimming left V 3 bases short and J 2 bases short, with 10 bases between. The CDR3 has 14 amino acids. Per germline, CDR1 MNHNS and CDR2 SASEGT. The CDR3 here is CASSEATGQETQYF. In nucleotides, the CDR3 is TGTGCCAGCAGTGAGGCCACAGGACAAGAGACCCAGTACTTC.

The rearrangement links TRBV21-1 to TRBJ2-2; the table gives TRBD2 as D, unverified against the DNA. TRBV21-1 is a pseudogene locus. CDR3 size: 16 residues. The DNA of the CDR3 is TGTGCCAGATCCCGAGAGCTAGCGGGAGGACGCGGGGAGCTGTTTTTT. This sequence encodes CARSRELAGGRGELFF.

The genes are TRBV13 and TRBJ2-3; 13 bases are shared with TRBD2. Germline CDR1 is PRHDT and CDR2 is FYEKMQ (reference sequence). The CDR3 is made up of 20 amino acids. V was pared by 5 bases and J by 4 bases, with 18 bases of the junction left unmatched. CDR3 DNA sequence: TGTGCCAGCAGCAGTACGACTGAGGGACTAGCGGGGCTAGAGGCAGATACGCAGTATTTT. This sequence encodes CASSSTTEGLAGLEADTQYF.

The chain employs TRBV30 and TRBJ2-3; 8 bases agree with TRBD1. This CDR3 has 14 residues. The germline V gene has CDR1 GTSNPN and CDR2 SVGIG (reference sequence). After removal of 1 base from V and 4 bases from J, the junction contained 4 bases not matched to a gene. The CDR3 sequence: CAWSGQGRPDTQYF. The CDR3 DNA reads TGTGCCTGGAGTGGACAGGGGAGGCCAGATACGCAGTATTTT.

The chain recombines TRBV19 with TRBJ1-4; possibly TRBD1 for D (6 bases). CDR1 and CDR2 (germline): LNHDA, SQIVND (reference sequence). Trimming took off 1 base at V and 12 bases at J, with 12 bases between the two ends. This CDR3 has 13 residues. CDR3 sequence reads: CASSIGGGSELFF. In DNA form, the CDR3 reads TGTGCCAGTAGTATAGGTGGGGGCTCGGAACTGTTTTTT.

V gene TRBV19 combines with J gene TRBJ1-1, with 8 bases fitting TRBD1. The J segment lost 6 bases and the V segment lost 4 bases, leaving 4 bases of the junction unmatched. Germline V gives CDR1 LNHDA, CDR2 SQIVND (reference sequence). There are 13 residues in the CDR3. CDR3 nucleotides: TGTGCCAGTAGTACCCTCAGGGGGCCTGAAGCTTTCTTT. It codes for CASSTLRGPEAFF.

The rearrangement uses TRBV7-9 and TRBJ1-4; D unclear. The CDR3 runs 15 residues. The ends were cut back, 0 bases at V and 8 bases at J, with 13 bases in the middle. Germline values: CDR1 SEHNR, CDR2 FQNEAQ (reference sequence). The CDR3 region is CASSLADGRREKLFF. As DNA, the CDR3 is TGTGCCAGCAGCTTAGCGGACGGGAGGAGAGAAAAACTGTTTTTT.

This chain connects TRBV7-9 to TRBJ2-3; 9 nucleotides match TRBD1. Per germline, CDR1 SEHNR and CDR2 FQNEAQ (reference sequence). The V and J ends lost 1 base and 2 bases, in that order; junction bases with no gene match: 4. The CDR3 contains 16 residues. CDR3 bases: TGTGCCAGCAGCTTAGTTGGGACAGGGATCACAGATACGCAGTATTTT. This sequence encodes CASSLVGTGITDTQYF.

This rearrangement joins TRBV5-4 to TRBJ2-1, with 12 bases identical to TRBD2. Germline loops: CDR1 SGHNT, CDR2 YYREEE (reference sequence). J gave up 5 bases and V 2 bases, and 14 bases lay outside the gene matches. CDR3 length: 19 residues. The CDR3 DNA sequence: TGTGCCAGCAGCTTTGGCACCTGGACTAGCGGGATAGGTAACAATGAGCAGTTCTTC. This translates into CASSFGTWTSGIGNNEQFF.

The J gene is TRBJ2-5, the V gene TRBV6-5, with a weak D call TRBD1 (6 bases). The V end lost 6 bases, the J end lost 7 bases, and 9 bases lay between the germline ends. The germline V gene encodes CDR1 MNHEY and CDR2 SVGAGI. There are 11 residues in the CDR3. CDR3 protein: CASSSQGTQYF. The CDR3 nucleotides read TGTGCCAGCAGCTCACAGGGGACCCAGTACTTC.

This chain links TRBV19 with TRBJ2-5; perhaps TRBD1 as D (6 bases). Trimming removed 3 bases at V and 4 bases at J, with 9 bases between. This CDR3 is 13 amino acids long. Germline V gives CDR1 LNHDA, CDR2 SQIVND (reference sequence). CDR3 bases: TGTGCCAGTAGTATTATAGGGGGAGAGACCCAGTACTTC. Translating it yields CASSIIGGETQYF.

This chain joins TRBV24-1 and TRBJ2-2, with 11 bases aligning to TRBD1. J lost 8 bases, V lost 4 bases, and 5 bases had no gene match. CDR1 and CDR2 (germline): KGHDR, SFDVKD. The CDR3 consists of 15 residues. DNA for the CDR3: TGTGCCACCAGTGACCGGGGACAGGGGGTAGGGGAGCTGTTTTTT. This encodes CATSDRGQGVGELFF.

This sequence joins TRBV28 and TRBJ2-7; TRBD1 matches 11 bases. The CDR3 extends over 14 amino acids. The junction had 8 bases not matched to a gene; V was cut back by 6 bases and J by 7 bases. Germline loops: CDR1 MDHEN, CDR2 SYDVKM. The chain's CDR3 is CASRPGTGGEEQYF. The DNA for the CDR3 is TGTGCCAGCAGACCCGGGACAGGGGGGGAGGAGCAGTACTTC.

This chain joins TRBV4-3 and TRBJ1-6; 8 bases match TRBD1. The CDR3 spans 13 residues. The germline V gene has CDR1 LGHNA and CDR2 YSLEER. V lost 8 bases, J lost 10 bases, and 7 bases stayed unmatched. CDR3 protein: CASSPTGDSPLHF. The CDR3 DNA follows: TGCGCCAGCTCCCCGACAGGGGACTCACCCCTCCACTTT.

This chain uses TRBV5-1 with TRBJ1-3; 7 positions agree with TRBD1. CDR3 length equals 15 residues. V dropped 1 base and J dropped 2; count of bases not matched to a gene: 3. The germline CDR1 and CDR2 sequences are SGHRS and YFSETQ. CDR3 in amino acids: CASSLQTGTGNTIYF. The CDR3, as DNA: TGCGCCAGCAGCTTGCAGACAGGGACTGGAAACACCATATATTTT.

J is TRBJ2-5 and V is TRBV5-4, with TRBD2 identical over 14 bases. V lost 3 bases, J lost 4 bases, and 8 bases stayed unmatched. The CDR3 is 17 amino acids. Germline CDR1 SGHNT, CDR2 YYREEE (reference sequence). This CDR3 reads CASSYPGLAGVGETQYF. CDR3 DNA: TGTGCCAGCAGCTACCCGGGACTAGCGGGAGTAGGAGAGACCCAGTACTTC.

The V call is TRBV14, the J call TRBJ2-2; TRBD2 might be the D (6 bases). The length of the CDR3 is 13 residues. CDR1 is SGHDN, CDR2 FVKESK, per germline. Trimming removed 1 base at V and 7 bases at J, with 7 bases between. The CDR3 DNA is TGTGCCAGCAGCCAAGCGCGGGGCGGGGAGCTGTTTTTT. It encodes CASSQARGGELFF. Complete variable domain (other parts from reference TRBV14 and TRBJ2-2): EAGVTQFPSHSVIEKGQTVTLRCDPISGHDNLYWYRRVMGKEIKFLLHFVKESKQDESGMPNNRFLAERTGGTYSTLKVQPAELEDSGVYFCASSQARGGELFFGEGSRLTVL.

The rearrangement uses TRBV18 and TRBJ2-7; no clear D gene. Trimming removed 0 bases from V and 1 base from J, with 10 bases in between. The length of the CDR3 is 15 residues. Germline values: CDR1 KGHSH, CDR2 LQKENI. The CDR3 here is CASSPPLAKSYEQYF. CDR3 in DNA: TGTGCCAGCTCACCACCGCTCGCGAAGTCCTACGAGCAGTACTTC.

V usage is TRBV19 and J usage is TRBJ1-4; 8 positions match TRBD1. The V gene end was trimmed by 6 bases and the J gene end by 3 bases; junction bases not matched to a gene: 3. Germline V gene data show CDR1 as LNHDA and CDR2 as SQIVND (reference sequence). The CDR3 has 14 residues. CDR3 sequence: CASRRTGPNEKLFF. CDR3 in DNA: TGTGCCAGTAGGCGGACAGGGCCTAATGAAAAACTGTTTTTT.

V is TRBV19 and J is TRBJ2-1; 7 bases map to TRBD2. Per the germline V gene, CDR1 is LNHDA and CDR2 is SQIVND (reference sequence). The length of the CDR3 is 19 residues. J lost 5 bases, V lost 5 bases, and 21 bases had no gene match. The CDR3 here is CASSLRGRSSGAGHNEQFF. The DNA of the CDR3 is TGTGCCAGTAGTCTGCGGGGGAGGTCTTCTGGAGCGGGTCACAATGAGCAGTTCTTC.

This clone was seen a few times. Other DNA sequences within the sample encode an identical CDR3. The chain combines TRBV18 with TRBJ2-2; D is uncertain. Trimming removed 2 bases at V and 3 bases at J, with 10 bases between. Germline V gives CDR1 KGHSH, CDR2 LQKENI. This CDR3 has 15 residues. This CDR3 is CASSPSAADTGELFF. For the CDR3, the DNA is TGTGCCAGCTCACCATCGGCTGCGGACACCGGGGAGCTGTTTTTT.

This clone was picked up one time. The rearrangement joins TRBV3-1 (or the pseudogene TRBV3-2) to TRBJ1-2; D remains ambiguous. This CDR3 has 16 amino acids. Trimming took off 3 bases at V and 3 bases at J, with 17 bases between the two ends. Per germline, CDR1 LGHDT and CDR2 YNNKEL (reference sequence). The CDR3 nucleotides are TGTGCCAGCAGCCAGGGGTCGGGGATCGGTGACTATGGCTACACCTTC. Translation gives CASSQGSGIGDYGYTF.